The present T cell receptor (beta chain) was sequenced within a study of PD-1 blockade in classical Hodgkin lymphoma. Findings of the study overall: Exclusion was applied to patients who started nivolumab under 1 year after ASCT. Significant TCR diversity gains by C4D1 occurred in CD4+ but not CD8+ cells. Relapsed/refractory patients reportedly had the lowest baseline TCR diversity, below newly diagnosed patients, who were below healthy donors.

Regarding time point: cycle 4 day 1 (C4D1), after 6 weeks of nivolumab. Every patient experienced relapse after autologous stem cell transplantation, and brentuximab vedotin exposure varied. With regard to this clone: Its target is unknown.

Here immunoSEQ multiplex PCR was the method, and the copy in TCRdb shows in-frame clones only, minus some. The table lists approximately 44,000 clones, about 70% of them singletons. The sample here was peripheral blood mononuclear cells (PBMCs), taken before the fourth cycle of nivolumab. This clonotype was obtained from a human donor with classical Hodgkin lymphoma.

The chain's CDR3 is CASSVGEVSPLHF. The CDR3 bases are TGTGCCAGCAGCGTAGGAGAGGTATCACCCCTCCACTTT. J is TRBJ1-6 and V is TRBV9; D gene ambiguous. The germline V gene has CDR1 SGDLS and CDR2 YYNGEE. This CDR3 contains 13 residues. V was trimmed by 0 bases and J by 10 bases, leaving 8 bases between them.